The clone carrying this T cell receptor (beta chain) was counted a few times. These data are taken from a study of cytomegalovirus exposure and HLA in healthy donors. A multiplex PCR was run with 60 Vbeta primers and 13 Jbeta primers. In the original processing: An analysis performed later counted 81 million or so unique TCR beta chains (roughly 11 million of them shared). Clones were read by immunoSEQ multiplex PCR, and TCRdb kept only the in-frame ones, dropping some. V and J calls and clone size are those listed in that table; D and trimming were worked out from the DNA. The sample carries approximately 120,000 clones, about 11% recorded once. The CDR3 spans 14 residues. With V trimmed by 1 base and J by 12 bases, 13 bases remained unmatched. CDR1 is SGHKS and CDR2 is YYEKEE in the germline V gene (reference sequence).

This chain joins TRBV5-5 and TRBJ2-7, with 7 nucleotides matching TRBD2. Sequenced: PBMCs. This receptor was taken from a woman younger than 35 in good health and CMV-seropositive. CDR3 DNA: TGTGCCAGCAGCTTGAGGCTAGCGGAGTCGGTTGGGTACTTC. This sequence encodes CASSLRLAESVGYF.